Included here is one T cell receptor beta chain sequence, with context. This record comes from a study of cytomegalovirus exposure and HLA in healthy donors. From germline, CDR1 is SGHTA and CDR2 FQGNSA. V lost 5 bases and J 3 bases, leaving 14 bases between the germline ends. This CDR3 is built from 15 residues. It was with 60 Vbeta and 13 Jbeta primers that the PCR ran. Generated by immunoSEQ multiplex PCR, the TCRdb table keeps only in-frame clones and is missing some. Here the sample spans about 110,000 clones, over 15% being singletons. The sequenced material came from PBMCs. V is TRBV7-2 and J is TRBJ2-1; D not certain. This receptor was obtained from a woman between 18 and 30 years old in good health and CMV-seronegative. CDR3 bases: TGTGCCAGCAGCCCCGCTGTTCGGGTCTACAATGAGCAGTTCTTC. Translation: CASSPAVRVYNEQFF.